This T cell receptor beta chain was documented in a study of blood T cell repertoires in COVID-19. Study information: In each case, the material was cDNA or gDNA derived from T cells, B-cell-depleted T cells, or PBMCs.

The CDR3 covers 15 residues. The V and J ends lost 0 bases and 2 bases respectively, with 8 bases between them. Germline V CDR1 and CDR2: LGHDT, YNNKEL (reference sequence). Clones were sequenced by immunoSEQ multiplex PCR, and TCRdb holds only the in-frame ones, with some missing. The table includes some 73,000 clones, more than 65% detected once. The genes are TRBV3-1 (or the pseudogene TRBV3-2) and TRBJ1-3; D ambiguous. The sequence was obtained from a human donor in a cohort sampled during active COVID-19. The sequencing sample was made of peripheral blood. The CDR3 region has the DNA TGTGCCAGCAGCCAAGATGGCTTACCTGGAAACACCATATATTTT. Protein sequence: CASSQDGLPGNTIYF.